A single sample is the source of the 18 T cell receptor beta chains below, sequenced in a study of Graves' ophthalmopathy and Graves' hyperthyroidism. RNA served as the template for amplifying TCR beta CDR3 regions. Second-round multiplex PCR came after first-round RT-PCR with HTBI primers. TCRdb passed the multiplex PCR reads through MiXCR, listing each CDR3 protein once. This sample has hundreds of thousands of distinct CDR3 sequences, with around a fifth found just once. The sequenced material came from peripheral blood. All receptors come from a woman between 18 and 30 years old with stable Graves' hyperthyroidism.

The CDR3 nucleotides are TGTGCCAGCAGTGTGACAGGGGGCGACCAGCCCCAGCATTTT. Translated: CASSVTGGDQPQHF. The gene calls are TRBV6-1 and TRBJ1-5, with TRBD1 matching 10 bases. Looked up from germline, CDR1 is MNHNS and CDR2 is SASEGT. This CDR3 contains 14 residues. Trimming removed 4 bases from V and 7 bases from J; junction bases left unmatched: 4.

This sequence joins TRBV19 and TRBJ1-6; no firm D call. Trimming took off 1 base at V and 9 bases at J, with 10 bases between the two ends. This CDR3 spans 14 amino acids. The germline V gene has CDR1 LNHDA and CDR2 SQIVND (reference sequence). DNA for the CDR3: TGTGCCAGTAGTATAGGGGCGTTCGGTTCACCCCTCCACTTT. Residues: CASSIGAFGSPLHF.

The gene calls are TRBV13 and TRBJ2-7; perhaps TRBD2 as D (6 bases). The CDR3 spans 15 residues. Trimming cost V 1 base and J 6 bases, with 16 bases left between them. From germline, CDR1 is PRHDT and CDR2 FYEKMQ (reference sequence). The CDR3 DNA reads as TGTGCCAGCAGCTTAGCGGGGACTTCCCGACCCGAGCAGTACTTC. This encodes CASSLAGTSRPEQYF.

This clonotype was recorded a few times. This sequence joins TRBV27 and TRBJ1-2, with a possible D match to TRBD1 (6 bases). The CDR3 has 15 residues. The germline V and J ends were trimmed by 5 bases and 4 bases, with 17 bases remaining between them. Looked up from germline, CDR1 is MNHEY and CDR2 is SMNVEV (reference sequence). CDR3 protein: CASSKTGIPAYGYTF. The CDR3 DNA reads as TGTGCCAGCAGTAAAACAGGGATCCCGGCCTATGGCTACACCTTC.

The sample holds many counts of this clonotype. The chain uses TRBV2 and TRBJ2-4; 7 bases match TRBD2. Germline CDR1 reads SNHLY; CDR2 reads FYNNEI. The CDR3 consists of 17 residues. Trimming removed 7 bases from V and 0 bases from J; junction bases left unmatched: 12. The CDR3 bases are TGTGCCAGCATGCTCACGAGCGGGGACTTAGCCAAAAACATTCAGTACTTC. Translating gives CASMLTSGDLAKNIQYF. Supplemented by reference TRBV2 and TRBJ2-4, the full variable domain reads EPEVTQTPSHQVTQMGQEVILRCVPISNHLYFYWYRQILGQKVEFLVSFYNNEISEKSEIFDDQFSVERPDGSNFTLKIRSTKLEDSAMYFCASMLTSGDLAKNIQYFGAGTRLSVL.

The table lists this clonotype with a count of one. V usage is TRBV6-5 and J usage is TRBJ2-7, with 7 bases lining up with TRBD1. The CDR3 loop spans 15 amino acids. The germline V gene encodes CDR1 MNHEY and CDR2 SVGAGI. V gave up 4 bases and J gave up 3 bases; unmatched junction bases: 9. Here the CDR3 DNA reads TGTGCCAGCAGTTCACCATCGACAGGGCGCTACGAGCAGTACTTC. Its protein product is CASSSPSTGRYEQYF.

The gene calls are TRBV6-5 and TRBJ1-5; TRBD1 matches at 8 bases. After removal of 0 bases from V and 4 bases from J, the junction contained 5 bases not matched to a gene. CDR1 is MNHEY, CDR2 SVGAGI, per germline. The CDR3 covers 16 residues. CDR3 sequence reads: CASSYSSRGRNQPQHF. For the CDR3, the DNA is TGTGCCAGCAGTTACTCTAGCAGGGGGCGTAATCAGCCCCAGCATTTT.

Ten or more counts support this clonotype. The chain combines TRBV12-3 or TRBV12-4 with TRBJ1-2; tentatively, D is TRBD1 (6 bases). The V gene lost 8 bases and the J gene lost 8 bases, with 18 bases spanning the gap. This CDR3 has 13 amino acids. The CDR3 DNA follows: TGTGCCAGCGGAGTACAGGGAGCCATCGGCTACACCTTC. It encodes CASGVQGAIGYTF.

This chain connects TRBV29-1 to TRBJ2-7, with 12 bases matching TRBD1. Germline values: CDR1 SQVTM, CDR2 ANQGSEA. The V segment lost 6 bases and the J segment 7 bases; nucleotides outside the gene matches: 7. This CDR3 contains 13 residues. The CDR3: CSVGQGATGEQYF. The CDR3 nucleotides read TGCAGCGTGGGACAGGGGGCTACAGGGGAGCAGTACTTC.

This clonotype showed up many times. This chain uses TRBV7-2 with TRBJ2-7; 9 bases match TRBD2. The CDR3 runs 15 residues. In germline, CDR1 is SGHTA, CDR2 FQGNSA. With 1 base clipped from V and 3 bases from J, the junction kept 4 bases outside the gene matches. The CDR3 DNA reads TGTGCCAGCAGCTTAGTAGCGGGAGAGATCTACGAGCAGTACTTC. Encoded protein: CASSLVAGEIYEQYF.

This clonotype occurred many times. This chain connects TRBV19 to TRBJ2-7, with D perhaps matching TRBD2 (5 bases). CDR3 length: 15 amino acids. The germline V gene encodes CDR1 LNHDA and CDR2 SQIVND (reference sequence). V was cut by 6 bases and J by 2 bases, with 17 bases left in between. The CDR3, as DNA: TGTGCCAGTAGGATGAGGACTCTAAATCCCTACGAGCAGTACTTC. Encoded protein: CASRMRTLNPYEQYF.

Worth noting for this clonotype: Given a much more abundant clone one base away, this may be a read error. The CDR3 end shows no conserved phenylalanine or tryptophan, and so a read error is likely. The chain uses TRBV28 and TRBJ1-1; 7 nucleotides align to TRBD1. CDR3 length: 17 amino acids. Germline CDR1 MDHEN, CDR2 SYDVKM. Unmatched junction bases numbered 15, after V lost 5 bases and J lost 3 bases. DNA of the CDR3: TGTGCCAGCAGTCAGCCCGGGGAGGGGGCCTTGGACACTGAAGCTTTCCTT. It encodes CASSQPGEGALDTEAFL.

The rearrangement uses TRBV6-2 or TRBV6-3 and TRBJ2-2, with 7 bases fitting TRBD1. The V gene end was trimmed by 6 bases and the J gene end by 1 base; junction bases not matched to a gene: 5. The germline CDR1 and CDR2 sequences are MNHEY and SVGEGT. The CDR3 loop spans 15 amino acids. The CDR3 region is CASRLGTVNTGELFF. As DNA, the CDR3 is TGTGCCAGCAGACTCGGGACAGTGAACACCGGGGAGCTGTTTTTT.

This clonotype was observed at least ten times. V gene TRBV3-1 combines with J gene TRBJ2-5; D uncertain. The length of the CDR3 is 11 residues. Germline V gene data show CDR1 as LGHDT and CDR2 as YNNKEL (reference sequence). Trimming stripped 2 bases from V and 7 bases from J, with 5 bases between. The CDR3 here is CASSQSRTQYF. CDR3 bases: TGTGCCAGCAGCCAAAGCAGGACCCAGTACTTC.

The rearrangement links TRBV7-8 to TRBJ2-7, with a possible D match to TRBD2 (5 bases). The V gene's germline CDR1 is SGHVS and CDR2 FQNEAQ. The CDR3 spans 13 residues. V shed 5 bases and J shed 3 bases, with 11 bases lying between them. DNA of the CDR3: TGTGCCAGCAGCATACGAGGGCTCTACGAGCAGTACTTC. Translating gives CASSIRGLYEQYF.

The table lists this clonotype with many counts. V gene TRBV6-2 or TRBV6-3 combines with J gene TRBJ2-5, with a weak D call TRBD2 (5 bases). CDR1 is MNHEY, CDR2 SVGEGT, per germline. The ends were cut back, 7 bases at V and 10 bases at J, with 22 bases in the middle. This CDR3 has 14 residues. The CDR3 protein is CASKNGVRPSGQYF. CDR3 DNA: TGTGCCAGCAAAAACGGGGTTAGGCCTTCGGGCCAGTACTTC.

V usage is TRBV29-1 and J usage is TRBJ1-1; D ambiguous. The V gene's germline CDR1 is SQVTM and CDR2 ANQGSEA. The CDR3 sequence is 13 residues long. The V gene lost 7 bases and the J gene lost 1 base, with 13 bases spanning the gap. CDR3 sequence (DNA): TGCAGCGCCGTTAATCAGAAGAACACTGAAGCTTTCTTT. Translated, it gives CSAVNQKNTEAFF.

This clonotype was seen at least ten times. J is TRBJ2-7 and V is TRBV7-2; no definite D call. Germline loops: CDR1 SGHTA, CDR2 FQGNSA. Between the trimmed V and J ends, which lost 5 bases and 3 bases, there was a span of 11 bases. The CDR3 extends over 13 amino acids. The CDR3 sequence: CASSQSGGYEQYF. CDR3 nucleotides: TGTGCCAGCAGCCAGTCCGGTGGCTACGAGCAGTACTTC.